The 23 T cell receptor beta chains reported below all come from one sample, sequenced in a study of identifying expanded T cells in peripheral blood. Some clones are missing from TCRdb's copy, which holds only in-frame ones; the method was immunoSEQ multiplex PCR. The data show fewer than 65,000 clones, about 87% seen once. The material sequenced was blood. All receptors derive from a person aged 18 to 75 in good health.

This chain's CDR3 is CASNIGGSYNEQFF. The CDR3 coding sequence is TGTGCCAGTAACATCGGGGGCTCCTACAATGAGCAGTTCTTC. The rearrangement uses TRBV19 and TRBJ2-1; a weak D match, TRBD2 (6 bases). CDR3 length equals 14 residues. Germline V lookup: CDR1 LNHDA, CDR2 SQIVND (reference sequence). Trimming stripped 7 bases from V and 0 bases from J, with 10 bases between.

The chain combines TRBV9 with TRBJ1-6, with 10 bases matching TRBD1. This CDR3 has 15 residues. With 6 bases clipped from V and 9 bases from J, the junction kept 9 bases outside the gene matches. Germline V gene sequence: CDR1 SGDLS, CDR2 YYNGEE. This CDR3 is CASTTGTGVGSPLHF. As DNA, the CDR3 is TGTGCCAGCACCACCGGGACAGGGGTAGGTTCACCCCTCCACTTT.

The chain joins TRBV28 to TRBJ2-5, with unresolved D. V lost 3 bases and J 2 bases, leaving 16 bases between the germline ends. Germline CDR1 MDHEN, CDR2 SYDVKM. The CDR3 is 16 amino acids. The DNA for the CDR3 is TGTGCCAGCAGTTTCCTCCGGGTACTCAATCAAGAGACCCAGTACTTC. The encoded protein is CASSFLRVLNQETQYF.

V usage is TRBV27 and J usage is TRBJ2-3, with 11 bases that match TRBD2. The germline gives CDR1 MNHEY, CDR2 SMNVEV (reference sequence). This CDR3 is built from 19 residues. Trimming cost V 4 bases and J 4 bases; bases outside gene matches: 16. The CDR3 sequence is CASSSITGLAEWRADTQYF. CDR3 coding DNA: TGTGCCAGCAGTTCCATCACGGGACTAGCGGAGTGGAGAGCAGATACGCAGTATTTT.

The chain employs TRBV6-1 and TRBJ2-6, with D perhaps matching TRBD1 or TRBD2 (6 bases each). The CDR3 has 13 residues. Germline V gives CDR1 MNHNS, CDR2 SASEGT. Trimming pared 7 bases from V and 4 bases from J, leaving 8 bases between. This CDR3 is CASTGAGANVLTF. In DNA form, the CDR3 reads TGTGCCAGCACGGGGGCGGGGGCCAACGTCCTGACTTTC.

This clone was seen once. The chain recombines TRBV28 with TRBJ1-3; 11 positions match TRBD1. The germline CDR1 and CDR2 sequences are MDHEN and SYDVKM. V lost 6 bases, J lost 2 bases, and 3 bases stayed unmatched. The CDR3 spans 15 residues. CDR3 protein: CASSPGQGAGNTIYF. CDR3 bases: TGTGCCAGCAGCCCGGGACAGGGGGCTGGAAACACCATATATTTT.

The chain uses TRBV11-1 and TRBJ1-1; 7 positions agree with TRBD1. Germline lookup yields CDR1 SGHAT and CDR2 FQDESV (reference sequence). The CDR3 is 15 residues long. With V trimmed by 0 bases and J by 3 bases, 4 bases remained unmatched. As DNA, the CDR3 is TGTGCCAGCAGCTTAGCCCTGGGACAGTACACTGAAGCTTTCTTT. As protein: CASSLALGQYTEAFF.

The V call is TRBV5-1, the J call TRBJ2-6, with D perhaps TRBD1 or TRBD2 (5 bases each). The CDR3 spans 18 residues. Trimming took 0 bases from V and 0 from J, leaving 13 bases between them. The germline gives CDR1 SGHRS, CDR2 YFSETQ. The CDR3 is CASSLGDGMSSGANVLTF. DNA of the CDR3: TGCGCCAGCAGCTTGGGGGACGGAATGAGCTCTGGGGCCAACGTCCTGACTTTC.

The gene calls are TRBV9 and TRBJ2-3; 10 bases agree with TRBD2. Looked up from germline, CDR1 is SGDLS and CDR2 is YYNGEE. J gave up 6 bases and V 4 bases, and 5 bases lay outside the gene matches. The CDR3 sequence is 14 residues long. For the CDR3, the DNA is TGTGCCAGCAGCCCCTCTAGCGGGAGTGATACGCAGTATTTT. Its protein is CASSPSSGSDTQYF.

Here the CDR3 DNA reads TGTGCCAGCAGTCTGGGGGCGCCGCCGGGAAACACCATATATTTT. Translated, it gives CASSLGAPPGNTIYF. The gene calls are TRBV2 and TRBJ1-3, with D possibly TRBD1 on 6 matching bases. V shed 5 bases and J shed 4 bases, with 15 bases lying between them. The CDR3 spans 15 residues. From germline, CDR1 is SNHLY and CDR2 FYNNEI.

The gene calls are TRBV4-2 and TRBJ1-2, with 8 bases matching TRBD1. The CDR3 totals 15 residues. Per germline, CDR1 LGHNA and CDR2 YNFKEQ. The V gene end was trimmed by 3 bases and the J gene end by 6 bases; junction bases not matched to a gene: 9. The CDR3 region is CASSHFSGTGDGYTF. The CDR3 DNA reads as TGTGCCAGCAGCCATTTCTCCGGGACAGGAGATGGCTACACCTTC.

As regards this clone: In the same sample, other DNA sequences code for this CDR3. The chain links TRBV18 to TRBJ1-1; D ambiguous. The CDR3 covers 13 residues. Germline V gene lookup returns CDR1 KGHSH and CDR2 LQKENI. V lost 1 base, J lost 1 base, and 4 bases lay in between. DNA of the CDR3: TGTGCCAGCTCACCACAGGGGAACACTGAAGCTTTCTTT. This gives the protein CASSPQGNTEAFF. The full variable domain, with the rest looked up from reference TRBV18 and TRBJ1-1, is NAGVMQNPRHLVRRRGQEARLRCSPMKGHSHVYWYRQLPEEGLKFMVYLQKENIIDESGMPKERFSAEFPKEGPSILRIQQVVRGDSAAYFCASSPQGNTEAFFGQGTRLTVV.

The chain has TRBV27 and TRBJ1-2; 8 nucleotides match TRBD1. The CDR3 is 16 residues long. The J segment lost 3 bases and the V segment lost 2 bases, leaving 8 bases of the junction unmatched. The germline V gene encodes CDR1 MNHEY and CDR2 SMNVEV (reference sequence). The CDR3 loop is CASSLAGGLGDYGYTF. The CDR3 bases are TGTGCCAGCAGTTTAGCAGGGGGCCTGGGGGACTATGGCTACACCTTC.

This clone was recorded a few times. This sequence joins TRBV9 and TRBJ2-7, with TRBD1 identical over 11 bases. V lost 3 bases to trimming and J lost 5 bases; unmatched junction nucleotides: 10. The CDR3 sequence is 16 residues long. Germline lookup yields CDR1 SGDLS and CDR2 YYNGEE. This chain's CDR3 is CASSARTGGIPDEQYF. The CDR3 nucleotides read TGTGCCAGCAGCGCCCGGACAGGGGGCATTCCCGACGAGCAGTACTTC.

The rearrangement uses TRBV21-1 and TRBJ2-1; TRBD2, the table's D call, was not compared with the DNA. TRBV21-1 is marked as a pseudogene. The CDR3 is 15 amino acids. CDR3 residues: CAPRAPSGLYNEQFF. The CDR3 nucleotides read TGTGCGCCTAGGGCGCCTAGCGGGCTGTACAATGAGCAGTTCTTC.

DNA for the CDR3: TGTGCCAGCAGCCGTACAGCGGGGAACACCGGGGAGCTGTTTTTT. Its translation: CASSRTAGNTGELFF. The chain uses TRBV5-5 and TRBJ2-2; tentative D call: TRBD2 (6 bases). The V end lost 4 bases, the J end lost 1 base, and 11 bases lay between the germline ends. The CDR3 has 15 residues. Germline CDR1 is SGHKS and CDR2 is YYEKEE (reference sequence). The complete variable domain, with remaining parts taken from reference TRBV5-5 and TRBJ2-2, reads DAGVTQSPTHLIKTRGQQVTLRCSPISGHKSVSWYQQVLGQGPQFIFQYYEKEERGRGNFPDRFSARQFPNYSSELNVNALLLGDSALYLCASSRTAGNTGELFFGEGSRLTVL.

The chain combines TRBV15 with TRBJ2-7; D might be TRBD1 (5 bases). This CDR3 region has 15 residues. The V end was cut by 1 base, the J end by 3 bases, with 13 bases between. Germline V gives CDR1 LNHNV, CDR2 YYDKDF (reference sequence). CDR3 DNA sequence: TGTGCCACCAGCAGAGTGGCAGGGCGAAACTACGAGCAGTACTTC. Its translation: CATSRVAGRNYEQYF.

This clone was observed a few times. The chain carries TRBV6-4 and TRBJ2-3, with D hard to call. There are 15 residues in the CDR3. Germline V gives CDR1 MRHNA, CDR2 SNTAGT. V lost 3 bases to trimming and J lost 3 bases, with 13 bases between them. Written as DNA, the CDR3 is TGTGCCAGCAGTGAGTATCCAGGTCATACAGATACGCAGTATTTT. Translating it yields CASSEYPGHTDTQYF.

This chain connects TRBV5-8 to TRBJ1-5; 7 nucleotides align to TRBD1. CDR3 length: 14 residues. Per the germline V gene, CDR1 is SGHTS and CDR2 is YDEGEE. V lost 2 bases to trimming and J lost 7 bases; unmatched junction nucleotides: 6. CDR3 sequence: CASSFRQGHQPQHF. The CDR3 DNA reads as TGTGCCAGCAGCTTCCGACAGGGCCACCAGCCCCAGCATTTT. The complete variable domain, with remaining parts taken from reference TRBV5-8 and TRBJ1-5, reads EAGVTQSPTHLIKTRGQQATLRCSPISGHTSVYWYQQALGLGLQFLLWYDEGEERNRGNFPPRFSGRQFPNYSSELNVNALELEDSALYLCASSFRQGHQPQHFGDGTRLSIL.

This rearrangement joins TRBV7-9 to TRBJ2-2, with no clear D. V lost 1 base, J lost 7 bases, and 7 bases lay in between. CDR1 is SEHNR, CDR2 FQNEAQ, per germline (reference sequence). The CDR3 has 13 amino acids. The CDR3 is CASSLVWDGELFF. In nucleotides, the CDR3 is TGTGCCAGCAGCTTAGTTTGGGACGGGGAGCTGTTTTTT.

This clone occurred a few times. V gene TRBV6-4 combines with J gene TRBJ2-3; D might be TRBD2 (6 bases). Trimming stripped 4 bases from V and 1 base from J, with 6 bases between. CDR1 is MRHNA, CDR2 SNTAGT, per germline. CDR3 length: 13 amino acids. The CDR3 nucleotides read TGTGCCAGCAGTGTAGCGGGCACAGATACGCAGTATTTT. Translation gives CASSVAGTDTQYF.

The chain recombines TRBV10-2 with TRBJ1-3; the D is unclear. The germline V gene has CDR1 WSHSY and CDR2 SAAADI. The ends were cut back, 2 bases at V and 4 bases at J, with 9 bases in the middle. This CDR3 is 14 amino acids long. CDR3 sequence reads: CASSEVVWGNTIYF. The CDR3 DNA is TGCGCCAGCAGTGAGGTGGTCTGGGGAAACACCATATATTTT.

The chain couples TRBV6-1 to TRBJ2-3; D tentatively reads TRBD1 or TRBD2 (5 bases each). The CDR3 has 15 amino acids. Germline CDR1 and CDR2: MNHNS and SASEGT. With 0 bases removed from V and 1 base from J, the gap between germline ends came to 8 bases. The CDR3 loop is CASSEALGGTDTQYF. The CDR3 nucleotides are TGTGCCAGCAGTGAAGCGCTGGGGGGCACAGATACGCAGTATTTT.